This T cell receptor beta chain was obtained from a study of T cells in Graves' hyperthyroidism and ophthalmopathy. Amplified TCR beta CDR3 regions came from RNA transcripts. A set of HTBI primers served as the primers for a first-round RT-PCR of the TCR CDR3. TCRdb redid the calling of the multiplex PCR reads with MiXCR, one entry per CDR3 protein. The data show 600,000 or so distinct CDR3 sequences, about a sixth seen once. Diagnoses used clinical symptoms, serum thyroxine and TRAb, thyroid ultrasound and orbital computed tomography. Study results and limitations: Appearing also in blood were most of the thyroid clonotypes expanded above 0.001.

Comment on this clonotype: Its antigen is as yet unknown.

Sequenced material: blood. The source of this sequence is a woman aged 25 to 39 with Graves' hyperthyroidism.

CDR3 sequence reads: CASSQDHRGHQPQHF. The CDR3 nucleotides are TGCGCCAGCAGCCAAGACCACAGGGGGCATCAGCCCCAGCATTTT. The chain joins TRBV4-1 to TRBJ1-5, with TRBD1 identical over 9 bases. V was clipped by 0 bases and J by 5 bases; unmatched bases: 2. CDR1 MGHRA and CDR2 YSYEKL come from the germline V gene. CDR3 length equals 15 residues.